These 28 T cell receptor beta chains share one sample of origin, sequenced in a study of graft-versus-host responses after intestinal transplantation. Their recognized antigens are unknown. TCRdb's copy holds only in-frame clones and misses some; the assay was immunoSEQ multiplex PCR. The sample consists of more than 95,000 clones, about nine tenths of them appearing once. Material: unstimulated CD4+ T cells sorted from spleen or lymph node cells, obtained before intestinal transplant. The receptors stem from a human donor who received an intestinal transplant.

This chain connects TRBV5-3 to TRBJ1-5; 8 nucleotides match TRBD1. TRBV5-3 is placed among ORFs of uncertain function. Trimming removed 2 bases from V and 6 bases from J; junction bases left unmatched: 1. This CDR3 has 13 amino acids. The CDR3 loop reads CARSFTGGQPQHF. CDR3 coding DNA: TGTGCCAGAAGCTTTACAGGGGGTCAGCCCCAGCATTTT.

This chain links TRBV6-5 with TRBJ1-1; possibly TRBD1 for D (5 bases). This CDR3 spans 16 amino acids. The germline V gene has CDR1 MNHEY and CDR2 SVGAGI. Between the trimmed V and J ends, which lost 0 bases and 1 base, there was a span of 12 bases. CDR3 bases: TGTGCCAGCAGTTACTCGCAGGGAACGTCGAACACTGAAGCTTTCTTT. Translation gives CASSYSQGTSNTEAFF.

This chain connects TRBV5-1 to TRBJ2-3; a weak D match, TRBD1 (6 bases). The length of the CDR3 is 17 residues. V lost 4 bases and J 0 bases, leaving 18 bases between the germline ends. In germline, CDR1 is SGHRS, CDR2 YFSETQ. The CDR3 loop reads CASSRNWGQFSTDTQYF. CDR3 DNA sequence: TGCGCCAGCAGCCGAAATTGGGGGCAGTTTAGCACAGATACGCAGTATTTT.

The chain couples TRBV2 to TRBJ2-1; D may be TRBD2 (5 bases). The V gene's germline CDR1 is SNHLY and CDR2 FYNNEI. The CDR3 sequence is 15 residues long. V lost 4 bases and J 4 bases, leaving 14 bases between the germline ends. The CDR3: CASSAAGGPYNEQFF. For the CDR3, the DNA is TGTGCCAGCAGTGCCGCGGGCGGGCCTTACAATGAGCAGTTCTTC.

The rearrangement uses TRBV19 and TRBJ1-2; unclear D gene. Germline V gives CDR1 LNHDA, CDR2 SQIVND (reference sequence). V lost 7 bases and J lost 5, with 8 bases in between. CDR3 length: 11 amino acids. The CDR3 region has the DNA TGTGCCAGTACAGCGTGGTATGGCTACACCTTC. Its protein product is CASTAWYGYTF.

The V and J genes are TRBV5-1 and TRBJ2-1; TRBD1 aligns across 7 bases. Germline CDR1 SGHRS, CDR2 YFSETQ. There are 15 residues in the CDR3. V lost 4 bases and J lost 3; bases outside the gene matches: 7. This chain's CDR3 is CASSPTGVYYNEQFF. The CDR3 nucleotides read TGCGCCAGCAGCCCTACAGGGGTCTACTACAATGAGCAGTTCTTC.

The chain uses TRBV11-2 and TRBJ2-7; D is perhaps TRBD2 (7 bases). Per the germline V gene, CDR1 is SGHAT and CDR2 is FQNNGV. V shed 5 bases and J shed 9 bases, with 11 bases lying between them. The CDR3 loop spans 11 amino acids. The CDR3 DNA reads TGTGCCAGCAGCCAGGGAGGGGGGCAGTACTTC. Residues: CASSQGGGQYF.

J is TRBJ1-2 and V is TRBV5-5; D is perhaps TRBD1 (5 bases). This CDR3 has 14 amino acids. Trimming took 2 bases from V and 0 from J, leaving 8 bases between them. From germline, CDR1 is SGHKS and CDR2 YYEKEE (reference sequence). The CDR3 sequence is CASSFRGPNYGYTF. For the CDR3, the DNA is TGTGCCAGCAGCTTTAGGGGCCCTAACTATGGCTACACCTTC.

The genes are TRBV7-2 and TRBJ1-3; 8 bases align to TRBD1. CDR1 SGHTA and CDR2 FQGNSA come from the germline V gene. The CDR3 runs 15 residues. V trimming: 4 bases; J trimming: 1 base; junction bases outside the gene matches: 3. DNA of the CDR3: TGTGCCAGCAGCTCTCAGGGGGCGTCTGGAAACACCATATATTTT. Encoded protein: CASSSQGASGNTIYF.

The V gene is TRBV2, the J gene TRBJ1-5; D remains ambiguous. Trimming left V 7 bases short and J 7 bases short, with 14 bases between. This CDR3 has 13 amino acids. The germline V gene encodes CDR1 SNHLY and CDR2 FYNNEI. For the CDR3, the DNA is TGTGCCAGCACCCCAAGGGAGGCACAGCCCCAGCATTTT. This sequence encodes CASTPREAQPQHF.

The chain carries TRBV19 and TRBJ1-1, with 9 bases matching TRBD1. The CDR3 runs 16 residues. V lost 5 bases, J lost 0 bases, and 7 bases stayed unmatched. Looked up from germline, CDR1 is LNHDA and CDR2 is SQIVND (reference sequence). In DNA form, the CDR3 reads TGTGCCAGTAGTTGGGGGACAGGGAAATTGAACACTGAAGCTTTCTTT. Its protein is CASSWGTGKLNTEAFF. The entire variable domain, with the rest obtained from reference TRBV19 and TRBJ1-1, is as follows: DGGITQSPKYLFRKEGQNVTLSCEQNLNHDAMYWYRQDPGQGLRLIYYSQIVNDFQKGDIAEGYSVSREKKESFPLTVTSAQKNPTAFYLCASSWGTGKLNTEAFFGQGTRLTVV.

The rearrangement links TRBV10-3 to TRBJ1-5; D call uncertain. V lost 4 bases, J lost 4 bases, and 8 bases lay in between. There are 13 residues in the CDR3. Germline lookup yields CDR1 ENHRY and CDR2 SYGVKD. Here the CDR3 reads CAISGQSNQPQHF. CDR3 in DNA: TGTGCCATCAGTGGACAAAGTAATCAGCCCCAGCATTTT.

V and J are TRBV7-2 and TRBJ1-1; 7 bases are shared with TRBD1. Germline CDR1 is SGHTA and CDR2 is FQGNSA. V was clipped by 0 bases and J by 5 bases; unmatched bases: 6. The CDR3 runs 15 residues. The CDR3 is CASSLAPSTGTEAFF. The CDR3 DNA reads as TGTGCCAGCAGCTTAGCCCCTTCGACAGGGACTGAAGCTTTCTTT.

The V and J genes are TRBV2 and TRBJ2-7, with 14 bases matching TRBD2. CDR3 length: 15 residues. With V trimmed by 6 bases and J by 2 bases, 3 bases remained unmatched. CDR1 and CDR2 (germline): SNHLY, FYNNEI. The CDR3 region has the DNA TGTGCCAGCAGACGACTAGCGGGAGGGGCCTACGAGCAGTACTTC. Its protein is CASRRLAGGAYEQYF.

The gene calls are TRBV19 and TRBJ1-2, with 9 bases aligning to TRBD1. The trim removed 5 bases at V and 4 bases at J, leaving 5 bases unmatched. CDR1 is LNHDA, CDR2 SQIVND, per germline (reference sequence). CDR3 length: 14 amino acids. CDR3 DNA: TGTGCCAGTAGTCGGGACAGGGCGACCTATGGCTACACCTTC. Residues: CASSRDRATYGYTF.

V usage is TRBV7-6 and J usage is TRBJ1-6, with D perhaps matching TRBD1 (6 bases). Per the germline V gene, CDR1 is SGHVS and CDR2 is FNYEAQ. The CDR3 length is 16 residues. Trimming cost V 0 bases and J 7 bases, with 13 bases left between them. For the CDR3, the DNA is TGTGCCAGCAGCTTAGCGCAATCAGGGGTGAATTCACCCCTCCACTTT. Translation gives CASSLAQSGVNSPLHF.

This chain links TRBV29-1 with TRBJ1-1; D possibly corresponds to TRBD1 (6 bases). CDR3 length: 14 residues. The V gene lost 3 bases and the J gene lost 4 bases, with 15 bases spanning the gap. The germline CDR1 and CDR2 sequences are SQVTM and ANQGSEA. The CDR3 sequence is CSVDMRGGSTEAFF. In nucleotides, the CDR3 is TGCAGCGTTGATATGAGAGGGGGTAGCACTGAAGCTTTCTTT.

This chain uses TRBV6-1 with TRBJ1-1; 7 bases line up with TRBD1. Germline CDR1 is MNHNS and CDR2 is SASEGT. CDR3 length: 15 residues. V trimming: 2 bases; J trimming: 6 bases; junction bases outside the gene matches: 9. The chain's CDR3 is CASSEFIRGHSEAFF. The CDR3 DNA is TGTGCCAGCAGTGAATTCATAAGGGGGCATTCTGAAGCTTTCTTT.

The chain links TRBV18 to TRBJ1-1; 8 nucleotides agree with TRBD1. Germline-derived CDR1 and CDR2 are KGHSH and LQKENI. CDR3 length equals 17 residues. J gave up 6 bases and V 3 bases, and 15 bases lay outside the gene matches. The CDR3 region is CASSPFTKTGENSEAFF. The CDR3 coding sequence is TGTGCCAGCTCACCTTTTACTAAGACAGGGGAGAATTCTGAAGCTTTCTTT.

This chain connects TRBV18 to TRBJ2-3; maybe TRBD2 (5 bases). Trimming left V 0 bases short and J 9 bases short, with 16 bases between. This CDR3 region has 15 residues. The germline gives CDR1 KGHSH, CDR2 LQKENI. CDR3: CASSPPTGPGGTQYF. For the CDR3, the DNA is TGTGCCAGCTCACCACCGACGGGTCCAGGAGGAACGCAGTATTTT.

The rearrangement uses TRBV7-2 and TRBJ2-7; TRBD1 matches 10 bases. V gave up 5 bases and J gave up 6 bases; unmatched junction bases: 4. Germline values: CDR1 SGHTA, CDR2 FQGNSA. The CDR3 is made up of 13 amino acids. CDR3 sequence: CASSGTGVGEQYF. As DNA, the CDR3 is TGTGCCAGCAGCGGGACAGGGGTGGGCGAGCAGTACTTC.

The rearrangement links TRBV4-1 to TRBJ2-5; TRBD1 matches 8 bases. Germline V gene sequence: CDR1 MGHRA, CDR2 YSYEKL. The CDR3 loop spans 14 amino acids. Trimming at V came to 1 base and at J to 6 bases, leaving 4 bases not matched to a gene. The DNA for the CDR3 is TGCGCCAGCAGCCAAGCAGGGGGCTCACAGACCCAGTACTTC. Amino acid sequence: CASSQAGGSQTQYF.

This clone was counted once. The chain carries TRBV11-2 and TRBJ2-6; no reliable D call. CDR3 size: 13 residues. V was shortened by 4 bases and J by 4 bases, with 5 bases between the two germline ends. From germline, CDR1 is SGHAT and CDR2 FQNNGV. In DNA form, the CDR3 reads TGTGCCAGCAGCTCCTTGGGGGCCAACGTCCTGACTTTC. Protein product: CASSSLGANVLTF. Filled out from reference TRBV11-2 and TRBJ2-6, the complete variable domain reads EAGVAQSPRYKIIEKRQSVAFWCNPISGHATLYWYQQILGQGPKLLIQFQNNGVVDDSQLPKDRFSAERLKGVDSTLKIQPAKLEDSAVYLCASSSLGANVLTFGAGSRLTVL.

V and J are TRBV7-2 and TRBJ2-7, with TRBD1 matching over 10 bases. Germline lookup yields CDR1 SGHTA and CDR2 FQGNSA. With 5 bases clipped from V and 7 bases from J, the junction kept 8 bases outside the gene matches. This CDR3 is built from 14 residues. CDR3 loop: CASSLTGGTTEQYF. The DNA of the CDR3 is TGTGCCAGCAGCCTGACAGGGGGCACGACTGAGCAGTACTTC.

This clone was recorded once. This chain links TRBV2 with TRBJ1-1; a weak D match, TRBD1 (5 bases). Germline V gene sequence: CDR1 SNHLY, CDR2 FYNNEI. The CDR3 sequence is 15 residues long. Trimming stripped 5 bases from V and 5 bases from J, with 18 bases between. CDR3 nucleotides: TGTGCCAGCAGTACCGTAACGGAGGGGCGGACTGAAGCTTTCTTT. Protein product: CASSTVTEGRTEAFF.

This clone was detected only a few times. This chain uses TRBV6-6 with TRBJ2-7, with 7 bases aligning to TRBD1. The CDR3 has 14 residues. The germline gives CDR1 MNHNY, CDR2 SVGAGI (reference sequence). The ends lost 4 bases at V and 2 bases at J; junction bases unmatched: 5. In DNA, the CDR3 is TGTGCCAGCAGTTCACGACAGGGACCCTACGAGCAGTACTTC. Translating gives CASSSRQGPYEQYF.

This clone appeared a few times. This sequence joins TRBV5-4 and TRBJ1-2, with a weak D call TRBD1 (6 bases). The CDR3 is 15 amino acids. Per the germline V gene, CDR1 is SGHNT and CDR2 is YYREEE (reference sequence). V dropped 2 bases and J dropped 0 bases, with 11 bases sitting between them. The CDR3 is CASSLGQTSNYGYTF. In nucleotides, the CDR3 is TGTGCCAGCAGCTTAGGACAGACTTCTAACTATGGCTACACCTTC.

With regard to this clone: Without the conserved terminal phenylalanine or tryptophan, this CDR3 likely stems from a read error. No DNA is shown, since the ends of the CDR3 on it are uncertain; the CDR3 is the one TCRdb lists. The chain uses TRBV7-4 and TRBJ2-7; no check of the table's D call, TRBD2, against the DNA was made. Looked up from germline, CDR1 is SGHVT and CDR2 is SQSDAQ. The CDR3 region is 11 residues in length, termini included. The CDR3 loop reads CASSLVLAEVR.